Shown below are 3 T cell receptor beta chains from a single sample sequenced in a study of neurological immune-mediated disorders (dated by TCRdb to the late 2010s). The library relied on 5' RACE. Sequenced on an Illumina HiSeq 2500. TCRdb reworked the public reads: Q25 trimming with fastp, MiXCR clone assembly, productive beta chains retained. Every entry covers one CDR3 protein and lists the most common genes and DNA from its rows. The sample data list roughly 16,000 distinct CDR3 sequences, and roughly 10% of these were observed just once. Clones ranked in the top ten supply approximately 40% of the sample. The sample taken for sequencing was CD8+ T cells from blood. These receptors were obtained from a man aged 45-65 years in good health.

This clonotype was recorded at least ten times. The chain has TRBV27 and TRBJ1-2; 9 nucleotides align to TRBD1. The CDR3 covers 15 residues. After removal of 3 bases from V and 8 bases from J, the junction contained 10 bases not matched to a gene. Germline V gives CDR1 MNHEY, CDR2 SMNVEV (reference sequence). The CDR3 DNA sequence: TGTGCCAGCAGTTTCTCCGGGACAGGGAGGCTAGGCTACACCTTC. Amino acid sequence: CASSFSGTGRLGYTF.

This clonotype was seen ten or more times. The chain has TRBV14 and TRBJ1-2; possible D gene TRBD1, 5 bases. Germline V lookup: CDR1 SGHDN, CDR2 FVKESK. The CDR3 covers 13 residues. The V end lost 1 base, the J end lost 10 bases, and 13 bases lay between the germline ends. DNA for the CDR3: TGTGCCAGCAGCCAAGCTCGGGGCGGCGTCTACACCTTC. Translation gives CASSQARGGVYTF.

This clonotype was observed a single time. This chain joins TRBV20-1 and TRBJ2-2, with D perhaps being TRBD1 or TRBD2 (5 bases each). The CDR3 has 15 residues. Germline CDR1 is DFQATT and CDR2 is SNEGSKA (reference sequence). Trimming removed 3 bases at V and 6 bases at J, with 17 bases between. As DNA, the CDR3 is TGCAGTGCTAGCTTCGTACGGGGCCGGGCCGGGGAGCTGTTTTTT. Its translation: CSASFVRGRAGELFF.